The 11 T cell receptor beta chains given below trace back to one sample, sequenced in a study of T cells after yellow fever vaccination. Using its own MiXCR run on the 5' RACE reads, TCRdb lists one record per CDR3 protein. The data show 150,000 to 200,000 distinct CDR3 sequences, roughly 11% seen once. The material sequenced was CD8+ T cells sorted from PBMCs, taken 15 days after the yellow fever booster vaccination. These receptors were collected from a man aged 18 to 30 who received the YFV17D yellow fever vaccine.

The genes are TRBV9 and TRBJ2-5; perhaps TRBD2 as D (6 bases). CDR3 length: 14 residues. From germline, CDR1 is SGDLS and CDR2 YYNGEE. V lost 2 bases and J 1 base, leaving 9 bases between the germline ends. The CDR3 DNA is TGTGCCAGCAGCGTCTCCGGGGGCCAAGAGACCCAGTACTTC. It codes for CASSVSGGQETQYF.

The chain carries TRBV5-4 and TRBJ2-7; 10 bases align to TRBD2. The CDR3 contains 15 residues. CDR1 SGHNT and CDR2 YYREEE come from the germline V gene (reference sequence). V dropped 1 base and J dropped 5; count of bases not matched to a gene: 6. This CDR3 is CASSLWASGGHEQYF. The CDR3 DNA sequence: TGTGCCAGCAGCTTGTGGGCTAGCGGGGGCCACGAGCAGTACTTC. The variable domain in full, with the rest retrieved from reference TRBV5-4 and TRBJ2-7, is ETGVTQSPTHLIKTRGQQVTLRCSSQSGHNTVSWYQQALGQGPQFIFQYYREEENGRGNFPPRFSGLQFPNYSSELNVNALELDDSALYLCASSLWASGGHEQYFGPGTRLTVT.

CDR3 amino acids: CATQALYGQGNAEAFF. CDR3 DNA sequence: TGTGCCACCCAGGCACTATACGGACAGGGTAACGCTGAAGCTTTCTTT. The rearrangement uses TRBV10-3 and TRBJ1-1; 8 nucleotides align to TRBD1. The CDR3 has 16 residues. The germline CDR1 and CDR2 sequences are ENHRY and SYGVKD. The junction had 19 bases not matched to a gene; V was cut back by 10 bases and J by 6 bases.

Many counts were recorded for this clonotype. The chain couples TRBV7-2 to TRBJ2-1; D is possibly TRBD2 (6 bases). This CDR3 spans 13 amino acids. The ends were cut back, 5 bases at V and 6 bases at J, with 11 bases in the middle. Germline CDR1 reads SGHTA; CDR2 reads FQGNSA. The CDR3 DNA reads TGTGCCAGCAGCCCGACTAGGTTCAATGAGCAGTTCTTC. Protein sequence: CASSPTRFNEQFF.

This clonotype was observed at least ten times. V usage is TRBV28 and J usage is TRBJ2-1; D is unresolved. This CDR3 has 13 residues. Germline V CDR1 and CDR2: MDHEN, SYDVKM. Deletions cut 3 bases from V and 4 bases from J, with 7 bases between. The CDR3 loop is CASSLALYNEQFF. The CDR3, as DNA: TGTGCCAGCAGTTTGGCCCTTTACAATGAGCAGTTCTTC.

This clonotype came up a few times. The rearrangement links TRBV7-9 to TRBJ2-1; 9 nucleotides align to TRBD1. This CDR3 has 15 residues. Germline CDR1 is SEHNR and CDR2 is FQNEAQ (reference sequence). Unmatched junction bases numbered 5, after V lost 3 bases and J lost 5 bases. In DNA, the CDR3 is TGTGCCAGCAGCTTGCGACAGGGGGAGAACAATGAGCAGTTCTTC. Protein sequence: CASSLRQGENNEQFF.

The table lists this clonotype with a few counts. The V gene is TRBV12-3 or TRBV12-4, the J gene TRBJ2-3; no firm D call. The CDR3 has 13 residues. V gave up 5 bases and J gave up 3 bases, with 9 bases separating them. CDR3 DNA sequence: TGTGCCAGCAGTCCGATGGGAACAGATACGCAGTATTTT. Translating it yields CASSPMGTDTQYF.

V usage is TRBV4-1 and J usage is TRBJ2-4; D gene unclear. Between the trimmed V and J ends, which lost 2 bases and 4 bases, there was a span of 15 bases. Germline CDR1 is MGHRA and CDR2 is YSYEKL. CDR3 size: 16 residues. CDR3 coding DNA: TGCGCCAGCAGCCAATTCCCAAGAGGTCAGAAAAACATTCAGTACTTC. This gives the protein CASSQFPRGQKNIQYF.

J is TRBJ2-1 and V is TRBV25-1; 10 nucleotides agree with TRBD2. Germline trimming cut 4 bases from V and 0 bases from J; bases unmatched to any gene: 15. Germline-derived CDR1 and CDR2 are MGHDK and SYGVNS. This CDR3 has 20 residues. The CDR3 is CASSGLAGVASVGSYNEQFF. The DNA for the CDR3 is TGTGCCAGCAGTGGGCTAGCGGGGGTTGCTTCCGTAGGCTCCTACAATGAGCAGTTCTTC.

This clonotype was found a few times. The chain joins TRBV9 to TRBJ2-7; D unclear. Germline lookup yields CDR1 SGDLS and CDR2 YYNGEE. The CDR3 runs to 15 residues. V lost 0 bases, J lost 5 bases, and 15 bases lay in between. The CDR3, as DNA: TGTGCCAGCAGCGTAGGGGATGAGTGGAGTAACGAGCAGTACTTC. Translated: CASSVGDEWSNEQYF.

The chain combines TRBV12-3 or TRBV12-4 with TRBJ2-3; D is perhaps TRBD1 (5 bases). The CDR3 consists of 17 residues. V was clipped by 3 bases and J by 1 base, with 17 bases between them. The DNA of the CDR3 is TGTGCCAGCAGTTTTGACAGCTTGGTTGTAGGCACAGATACGCAGTATTTT. It translates to CASSFDSLVVGTDTQYF.